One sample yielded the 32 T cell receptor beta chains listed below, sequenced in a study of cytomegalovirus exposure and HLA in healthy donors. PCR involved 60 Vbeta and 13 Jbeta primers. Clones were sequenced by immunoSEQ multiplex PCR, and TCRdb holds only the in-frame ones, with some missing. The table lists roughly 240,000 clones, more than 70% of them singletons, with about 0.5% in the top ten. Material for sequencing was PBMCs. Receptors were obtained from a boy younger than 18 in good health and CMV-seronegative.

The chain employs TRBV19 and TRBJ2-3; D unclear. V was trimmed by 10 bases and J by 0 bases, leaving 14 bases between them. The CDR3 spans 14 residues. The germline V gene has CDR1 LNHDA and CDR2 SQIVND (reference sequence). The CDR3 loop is CATAAASSTDTQYF. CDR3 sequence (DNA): TGTGCCACCGCCGCCGCGTCTAGCACAGATACGCAGTATTTT.

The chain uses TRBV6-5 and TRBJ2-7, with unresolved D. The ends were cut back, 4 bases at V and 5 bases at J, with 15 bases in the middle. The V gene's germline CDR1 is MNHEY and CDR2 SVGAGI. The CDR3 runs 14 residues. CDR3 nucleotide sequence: TGTGCCAGCAGTTTGGGCCGGCGACCTGACGAGCAGTACTTC. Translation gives CASSLGRRPDEQYF.

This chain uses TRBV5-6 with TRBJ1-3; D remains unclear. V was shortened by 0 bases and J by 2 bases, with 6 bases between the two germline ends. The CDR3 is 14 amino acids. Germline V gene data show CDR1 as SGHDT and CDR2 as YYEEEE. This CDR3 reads CASSLAGTGNTIYF. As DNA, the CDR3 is TGTGCCAGCAGCTTGGCCGGGACTGGAAACACCATATATTTT. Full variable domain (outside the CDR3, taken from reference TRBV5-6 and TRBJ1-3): DAGVTQSPTHLIKTRGQQVTLRCSPKSGHDTVSWYQQALGQGPQFIFQYYEEEERQRGNFPDRFSGHQFPNYSSELNVNALLLGDSALYLCASSLAGTGNTIYFGEGSWLTVV.

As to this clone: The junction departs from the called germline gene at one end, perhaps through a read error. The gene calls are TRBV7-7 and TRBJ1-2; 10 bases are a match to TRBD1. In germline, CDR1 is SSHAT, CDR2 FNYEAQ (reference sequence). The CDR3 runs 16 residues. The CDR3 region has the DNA TGTGCTAGCAGCCGATGCGACGGGGACAGGGGCTATGGCTACACCTTC. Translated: CASSRCDGDRGYGYTF. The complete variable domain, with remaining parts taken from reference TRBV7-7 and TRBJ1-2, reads GAGVSQSPRYKVTKRGQDVTLRCDPISSHATLYWYQQALGQGPEFLTYFNYEAQPDKSGLPSDRFSAERPEGSISTLTIQRTEQRDSAMYRCASSRCDGDRGYGYTFGSGTRLTVV.

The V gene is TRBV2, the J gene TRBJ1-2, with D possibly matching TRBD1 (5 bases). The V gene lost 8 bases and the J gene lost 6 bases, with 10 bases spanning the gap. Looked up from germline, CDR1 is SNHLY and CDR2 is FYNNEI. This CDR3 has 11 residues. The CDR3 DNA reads TGTGCCAGCTTAGGGGAGGATGGCTACACCTTC. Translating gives CASLGEDGYTF.

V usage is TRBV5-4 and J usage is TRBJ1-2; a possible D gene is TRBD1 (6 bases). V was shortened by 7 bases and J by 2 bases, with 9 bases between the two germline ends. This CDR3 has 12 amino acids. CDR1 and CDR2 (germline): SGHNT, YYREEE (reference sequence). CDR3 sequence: CASGQRNYGYTF. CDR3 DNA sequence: TGTGCCAGCGGACAGCGAAACTATGGCTACACCTTC. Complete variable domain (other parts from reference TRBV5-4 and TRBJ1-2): ETGVTQSPTHLIKTRGQQVTLRCSSQSGHNTVSWYQQALGQGPQFIFQYYREEENGRGNFPPRFSGLQFPNYSSELNVNALELDDSALYLCASGQRNYGYTFGSGTRLTVV.

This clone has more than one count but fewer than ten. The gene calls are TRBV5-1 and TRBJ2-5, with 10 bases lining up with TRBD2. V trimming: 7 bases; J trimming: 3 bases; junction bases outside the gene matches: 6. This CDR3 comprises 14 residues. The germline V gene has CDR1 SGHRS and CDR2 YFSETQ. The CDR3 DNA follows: TGCGCCAGCTCTAGAGCGGGGGGGAAAGAGACCCAGTACTTC. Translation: CASSRAGGKETQYF.

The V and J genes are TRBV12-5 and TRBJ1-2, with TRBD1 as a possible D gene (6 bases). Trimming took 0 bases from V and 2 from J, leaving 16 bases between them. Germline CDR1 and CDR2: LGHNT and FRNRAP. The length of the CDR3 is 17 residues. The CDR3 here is CASGLVLRTATNYGYTF. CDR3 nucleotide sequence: TGTGCTAGTGGTTTGGTACTACGGACAGCTACAAACTATGGCTACACCTTC.

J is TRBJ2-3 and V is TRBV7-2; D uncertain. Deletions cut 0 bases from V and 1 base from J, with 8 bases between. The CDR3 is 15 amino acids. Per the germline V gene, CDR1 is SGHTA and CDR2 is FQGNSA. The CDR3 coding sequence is TGTGCCAGCAGCTTAGCCTCGGTACGCACAGATACGCAGTATTTT. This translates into CASSLASVRTDTQYF.

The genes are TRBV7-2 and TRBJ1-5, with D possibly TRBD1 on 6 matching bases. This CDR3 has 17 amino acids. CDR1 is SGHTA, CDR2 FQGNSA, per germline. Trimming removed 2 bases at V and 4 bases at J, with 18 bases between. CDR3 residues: CASSLNPLWQGNQPQHF. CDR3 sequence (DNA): TGTGCCAGCAGCTTAAACCCCCTGTGGCAGGGGAATCAGCCCCAGCATTTT.

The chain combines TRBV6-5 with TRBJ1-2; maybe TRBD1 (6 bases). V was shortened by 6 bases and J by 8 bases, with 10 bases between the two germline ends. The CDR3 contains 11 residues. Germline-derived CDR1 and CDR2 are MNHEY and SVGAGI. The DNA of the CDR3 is TGTGCCAGCAGCTGGGGGGGCGGCTACACCTTC. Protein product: CASSWGGGYTF.

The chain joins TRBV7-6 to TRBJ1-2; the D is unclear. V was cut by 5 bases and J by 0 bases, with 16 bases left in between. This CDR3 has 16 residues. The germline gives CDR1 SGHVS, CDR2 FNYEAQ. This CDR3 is CASSPRETPSNYGYTF. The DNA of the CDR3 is TGTGCCAGCAGCCCAAGGGAGACCCCGTCTAACTATGGCTACACCTTC.

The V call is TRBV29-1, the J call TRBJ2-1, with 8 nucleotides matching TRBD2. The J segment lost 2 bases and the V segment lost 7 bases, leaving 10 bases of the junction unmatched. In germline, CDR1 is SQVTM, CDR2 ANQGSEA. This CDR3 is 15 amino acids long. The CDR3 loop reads CSAVRSGSAYNEQFF. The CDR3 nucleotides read TGCAGCGCGGTTCGGAGCGGGAGTGCCTACAATGAGCAGTTCTTC.

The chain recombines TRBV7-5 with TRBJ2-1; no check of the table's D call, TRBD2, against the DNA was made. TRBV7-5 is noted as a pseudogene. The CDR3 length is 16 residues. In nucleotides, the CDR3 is TGTGCCAGAAGCTTATTCGGGTTAAGCTCCTACAATGAGCAGTTCTTC. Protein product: CARSLFGLSSYNEQFF.

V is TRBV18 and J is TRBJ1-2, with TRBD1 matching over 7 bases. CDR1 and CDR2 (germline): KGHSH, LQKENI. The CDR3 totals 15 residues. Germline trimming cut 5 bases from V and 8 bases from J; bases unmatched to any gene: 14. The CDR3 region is CASSDRAGQEGGYTF. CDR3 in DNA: TGTGCCAGCTCAGATCGAGCTGGACAGGAGGGCGGCTACACCTTC.

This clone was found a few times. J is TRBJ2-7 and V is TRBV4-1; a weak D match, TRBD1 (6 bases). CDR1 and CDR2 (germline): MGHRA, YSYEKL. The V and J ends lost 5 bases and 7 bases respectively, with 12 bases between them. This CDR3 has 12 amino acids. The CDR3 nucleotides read TGCGCCAGCAGCTTTCCAGGGGAGGAGCAGTACTTC. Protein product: CASSFPGEEQYF.

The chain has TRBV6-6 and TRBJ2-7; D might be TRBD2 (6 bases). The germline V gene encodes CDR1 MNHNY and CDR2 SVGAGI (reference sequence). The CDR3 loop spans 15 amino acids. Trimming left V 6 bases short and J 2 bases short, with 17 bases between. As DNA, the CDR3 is TGTGCCAGCAGCGCCATCGGGACTCCTACCTACGAGCAGTACTTC. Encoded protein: CASSAIGTPTYEQYF.

This chain's CDR3 is CASSFRETQYF. DNA for the CDR3: TGCGCCAGCAGCTTTAGAGAGACCCAGTACTTC. The rearrangement uses TRBV5-1 and TRBJ2-5, with D hard to call. This CDR3 comprises 11 residues. Trimming took 2 bases from V and 4 from J, leaving 3 bases between them. The germline gives CDR1 SGHRS, CDR2 YFSETQ. Using reference TRBV5-1 and TRBJ2-5 for the parts outside the CDR3, the full variable domain is KAGVTQTPRYLIKTRGQQVTLSCSPISGHRSVSWYQQTPGQGLQFLFEYFSETQRNKGNFPGRFSGRQFSNSRSEMNVSTLELGDSALYLCASSFRETQYFGPGTRLLVL.

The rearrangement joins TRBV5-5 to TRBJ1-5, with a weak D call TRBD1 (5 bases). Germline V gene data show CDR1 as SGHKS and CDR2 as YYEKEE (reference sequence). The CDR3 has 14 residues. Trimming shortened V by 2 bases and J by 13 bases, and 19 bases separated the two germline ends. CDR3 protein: CASSFSGGGSPQHF. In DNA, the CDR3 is TGTGCCAGCAGCTTCTCGGGTGGGGGGTCACCGCAGCATTTT.

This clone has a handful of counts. The CDR3 DNA is TGCGCCAGCAGCTTGGCAGGACGGGGGGGAGAGACCCAGTACTTC. Translation gives CASSLAGRGGETQYF. The rearrangement uses TRBV5-1 and TRBJ2-5, with 8 bases that match TRBD2. The CDR3 extends over 15 amino acids. CDR1 is SGHRS and CDR2 is YFSETQ in the germline V gene. V shed 0 bases and J 4 bases; nucleotides not matched to a gene: 5.

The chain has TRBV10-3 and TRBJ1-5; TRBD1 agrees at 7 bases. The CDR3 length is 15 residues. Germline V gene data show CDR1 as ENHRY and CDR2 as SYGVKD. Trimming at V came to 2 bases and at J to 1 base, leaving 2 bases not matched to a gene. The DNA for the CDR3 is TGTGCCATCAGTGAGGAGGACAGGAGCAATCAGCCCCAGCATTTT. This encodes CAISEEDRSNQPQHF.

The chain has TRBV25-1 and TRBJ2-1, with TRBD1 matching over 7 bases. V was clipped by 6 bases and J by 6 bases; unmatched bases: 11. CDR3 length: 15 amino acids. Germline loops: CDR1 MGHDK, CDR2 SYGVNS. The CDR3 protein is CASRDTGTVINEQFF. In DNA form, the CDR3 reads TGTGCCAGCAGGGATACCGGGACAGTAATCAATGAGCAGTTCTTC.

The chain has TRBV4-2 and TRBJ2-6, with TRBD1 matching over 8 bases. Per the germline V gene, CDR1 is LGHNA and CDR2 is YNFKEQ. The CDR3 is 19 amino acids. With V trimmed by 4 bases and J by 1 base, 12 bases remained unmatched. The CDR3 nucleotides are TGTGCCAGCAGCCTACCTTCAGGGGGCGCTGGGTCTGGGGCCAACGTCCTGACTTTC. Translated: CASSLPSGGAGSGANVLTF.

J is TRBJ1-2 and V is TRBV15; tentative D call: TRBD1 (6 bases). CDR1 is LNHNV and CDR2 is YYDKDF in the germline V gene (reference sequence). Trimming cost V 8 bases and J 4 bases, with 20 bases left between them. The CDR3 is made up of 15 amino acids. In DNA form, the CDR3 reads TGTGCCACCGAAAGAACAGGGTCCCTTCGCTATGGCTACACCTTC. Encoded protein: CATERTGSLRYGYTF.

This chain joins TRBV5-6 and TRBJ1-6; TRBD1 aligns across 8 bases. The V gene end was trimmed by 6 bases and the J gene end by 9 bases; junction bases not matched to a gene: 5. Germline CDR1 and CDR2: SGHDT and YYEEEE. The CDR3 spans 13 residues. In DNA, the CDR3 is TGTGCCAGCACCGGACAGGGCGGTTCACCCCTCCACTTT. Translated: CASTGQGGSPLHF.

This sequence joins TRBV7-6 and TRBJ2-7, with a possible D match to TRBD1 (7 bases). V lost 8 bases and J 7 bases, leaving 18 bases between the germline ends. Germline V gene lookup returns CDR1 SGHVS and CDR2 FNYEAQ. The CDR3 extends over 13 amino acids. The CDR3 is CASAVARGREQYF. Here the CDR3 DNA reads TGTGCCAGCGCCGTCGCCAGGGGGAGGGAGCAGTACTTC.

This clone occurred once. Here the CDR3 reads CASSRDRVFGYTF. As DNA, the CDR3 is TGTGCCAGCAGCCGGGACAGGGTCTTTGGCTACACCTTC. The chain employs TRBV5-6 and TRBJ1-2, with TRBD1 matching over 9 bases. Germline V CDR1 and CDR2: SGHDT, YYEEEE. Trimming removed 4 bases from V and 7 bases from J; junction bases left unmatched: 5. This CDR3 has 13 residues.

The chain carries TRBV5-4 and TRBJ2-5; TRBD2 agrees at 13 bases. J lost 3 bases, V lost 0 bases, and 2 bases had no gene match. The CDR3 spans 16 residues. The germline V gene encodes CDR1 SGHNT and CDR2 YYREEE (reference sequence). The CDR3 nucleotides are TGTGCCAGCAGCTTGGTTGGACTAGCGGGGGAAGAGACCCAGTACTTC. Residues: CASSLVGLAGEETQYF.

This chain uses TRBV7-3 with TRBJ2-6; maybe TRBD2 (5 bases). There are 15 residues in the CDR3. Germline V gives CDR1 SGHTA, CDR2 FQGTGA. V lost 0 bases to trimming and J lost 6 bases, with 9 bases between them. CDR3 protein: CASSLTVGAANVLTF. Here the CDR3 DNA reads TGTGCCAGCAGCTTAACTGTGGGAGCGGCCAACGTCCTGACTTTC.

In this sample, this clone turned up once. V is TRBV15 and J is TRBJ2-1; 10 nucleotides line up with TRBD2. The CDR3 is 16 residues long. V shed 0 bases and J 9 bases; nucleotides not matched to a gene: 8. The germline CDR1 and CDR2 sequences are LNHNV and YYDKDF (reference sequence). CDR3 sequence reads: CATSRDFASGGGEQFF. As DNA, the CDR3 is TGTGCCACCAGCAGAGATTTCGCTAGCGGGGGTGGTGAGCAGTTCTTC.

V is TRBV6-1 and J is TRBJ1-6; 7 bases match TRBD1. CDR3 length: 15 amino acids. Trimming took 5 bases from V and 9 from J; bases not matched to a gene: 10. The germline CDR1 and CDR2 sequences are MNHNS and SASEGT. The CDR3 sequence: CASSTEGARGSPLHF. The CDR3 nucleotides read TGTGCCAGCAGTACTGAGGGGGCGCGAGGTTCACCCCTCCACTTT.

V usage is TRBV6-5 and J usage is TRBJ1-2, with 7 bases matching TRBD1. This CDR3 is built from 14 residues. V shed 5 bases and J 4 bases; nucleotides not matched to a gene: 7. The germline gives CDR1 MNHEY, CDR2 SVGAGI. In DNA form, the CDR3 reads TGTGCCAGCAGTCAAACAGGGGAGGCCTATGGCTACACCTTC. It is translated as CASSQTGEAYGYTF.